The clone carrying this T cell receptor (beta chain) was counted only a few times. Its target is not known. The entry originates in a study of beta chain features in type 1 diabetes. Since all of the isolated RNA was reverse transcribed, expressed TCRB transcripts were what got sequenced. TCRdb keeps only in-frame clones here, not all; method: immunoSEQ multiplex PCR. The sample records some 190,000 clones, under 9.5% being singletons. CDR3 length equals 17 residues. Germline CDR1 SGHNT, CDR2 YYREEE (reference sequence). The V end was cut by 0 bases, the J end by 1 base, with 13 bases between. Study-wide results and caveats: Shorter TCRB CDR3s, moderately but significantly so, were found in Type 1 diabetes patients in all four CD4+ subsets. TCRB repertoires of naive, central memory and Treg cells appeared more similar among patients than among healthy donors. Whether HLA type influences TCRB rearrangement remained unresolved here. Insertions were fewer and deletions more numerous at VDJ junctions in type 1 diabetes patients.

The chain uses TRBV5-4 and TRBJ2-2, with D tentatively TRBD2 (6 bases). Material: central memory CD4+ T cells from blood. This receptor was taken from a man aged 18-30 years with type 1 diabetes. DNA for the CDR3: TGTGCCAGCAGCTTGGCCCGTGGCGGGATGAACACCGGGGAGCTGTTTTTT. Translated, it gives CASSLARGGMNTGELFF.